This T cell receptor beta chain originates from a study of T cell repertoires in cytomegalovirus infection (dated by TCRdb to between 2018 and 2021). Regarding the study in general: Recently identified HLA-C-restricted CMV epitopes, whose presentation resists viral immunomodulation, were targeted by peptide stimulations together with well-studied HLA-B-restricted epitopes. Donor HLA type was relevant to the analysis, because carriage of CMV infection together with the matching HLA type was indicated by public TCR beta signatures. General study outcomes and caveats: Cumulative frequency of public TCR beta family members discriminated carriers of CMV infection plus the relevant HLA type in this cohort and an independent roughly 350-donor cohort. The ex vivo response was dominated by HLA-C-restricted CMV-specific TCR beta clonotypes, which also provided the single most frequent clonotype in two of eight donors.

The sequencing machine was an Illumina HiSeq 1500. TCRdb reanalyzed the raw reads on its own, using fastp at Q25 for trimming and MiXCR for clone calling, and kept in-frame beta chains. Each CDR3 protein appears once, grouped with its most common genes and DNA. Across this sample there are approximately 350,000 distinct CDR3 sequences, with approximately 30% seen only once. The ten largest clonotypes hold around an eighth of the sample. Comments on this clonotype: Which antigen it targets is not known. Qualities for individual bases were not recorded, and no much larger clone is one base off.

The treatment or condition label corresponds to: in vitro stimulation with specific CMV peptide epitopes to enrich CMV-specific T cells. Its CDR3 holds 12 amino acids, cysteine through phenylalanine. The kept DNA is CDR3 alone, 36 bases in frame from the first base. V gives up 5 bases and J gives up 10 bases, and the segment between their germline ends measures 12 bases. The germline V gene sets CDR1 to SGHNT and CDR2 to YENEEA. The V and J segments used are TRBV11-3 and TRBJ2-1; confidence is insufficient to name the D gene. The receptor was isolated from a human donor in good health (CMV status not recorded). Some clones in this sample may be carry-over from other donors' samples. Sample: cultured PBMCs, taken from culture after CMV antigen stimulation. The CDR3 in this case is CASSLDRPEQFF. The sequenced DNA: TGTGCCAGCAGCCTCGACCGTCCCGAGCAGTTCTTC.